This T cell receptor (beta chain) was sequenced in a study of T-cell reconstitution after alpha-beta-depleted transplantation in children. Regarding the study as a whole: One year post-transplant, T-cell counts and diversity were largely derived from T cells produced anew. Reported findings indicate that, about two months after transplant, alpha-beta T cells came from several hundred expanded clones, which were derived from non-depleted graft cells. Surviving recipient T cells and intrathymic progenitors accounted for some patients' high TCRbeta diversity at day 60.

This clonotype occurred many times. The antigen is unknown. The library targeted TCRbeta and was prepared with unique molecular identifiers. TCRdb ran MiXCR on the PCR reads and lists one entry per CDR3 protein. The data contain 300,000 to 400,000 distinct CDR3 sequences, around 15% of them seen just once; the ten biggest clones take up roughly 40%. The V gene lost 0 bases and the J gene lost 2 bases, with 7 bases spanning the gap. CDR3 length equals 15 residues. The source material was PBMCs, mostly from graft donor cells, sampled 360 days after TCRalphabeta/CD19-depleted stem cell transplant. This sequence originates from a male patient aged 2 to 10 who had a stem cell transplant for acute lymphoblastic leukemia, so the T cells may come from the graft donor. The chain combines TRBV12-3 or TRBV12-4 with TRBJ2-2, with D perhaps being TRBD1 or TRBD2 (5 bases each). The CDR3 DNA follows: TGTGCCAGCAGTTTAGCCGGGGCAAACACCGGGGAGCTGTTTTTT. The encoded protein is CASSLAGANTGELFF.